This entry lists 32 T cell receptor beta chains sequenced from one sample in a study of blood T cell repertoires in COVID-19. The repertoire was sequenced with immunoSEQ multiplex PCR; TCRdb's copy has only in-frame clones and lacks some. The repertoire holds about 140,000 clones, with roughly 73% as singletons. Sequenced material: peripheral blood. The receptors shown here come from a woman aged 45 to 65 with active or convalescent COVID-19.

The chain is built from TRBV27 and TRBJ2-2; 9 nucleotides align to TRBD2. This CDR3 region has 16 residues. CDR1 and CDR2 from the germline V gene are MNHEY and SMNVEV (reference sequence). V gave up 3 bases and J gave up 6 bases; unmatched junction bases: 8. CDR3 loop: CASSFGVAGEPGELFF. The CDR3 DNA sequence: TGTGCCAGCAGTTTTGGGGTAGCGGGAGAACCCGGGGAGCTGTTTTTT.

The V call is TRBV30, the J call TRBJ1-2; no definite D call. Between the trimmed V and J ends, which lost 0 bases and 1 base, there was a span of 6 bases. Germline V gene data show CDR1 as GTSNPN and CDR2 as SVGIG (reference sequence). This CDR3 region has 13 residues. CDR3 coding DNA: TGTGCCTGGAGTGTTGGCTTTAACTATGGCTACACCTTC. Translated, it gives CAWSVGFNYGYTF.

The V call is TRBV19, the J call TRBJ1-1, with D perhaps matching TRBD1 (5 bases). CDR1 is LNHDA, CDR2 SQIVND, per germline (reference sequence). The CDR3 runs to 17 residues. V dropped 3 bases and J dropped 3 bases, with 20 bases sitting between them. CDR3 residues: CASSMPLNGGLDTEAFF. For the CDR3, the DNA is TGTGCCAGTAGTATGCCCCTCAATGGGGGGTTGGACACTGAAGCTTTCTTT.

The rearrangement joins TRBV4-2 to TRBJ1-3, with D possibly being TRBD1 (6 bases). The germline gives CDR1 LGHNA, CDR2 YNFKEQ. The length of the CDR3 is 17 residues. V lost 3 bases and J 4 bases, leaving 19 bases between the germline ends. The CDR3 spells CASSQLTGNTAGNTIYF. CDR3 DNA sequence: TGTGCCAGCAGCCAGCTGACAGGAAACACGGCCGGAAACACCATATATTTT.

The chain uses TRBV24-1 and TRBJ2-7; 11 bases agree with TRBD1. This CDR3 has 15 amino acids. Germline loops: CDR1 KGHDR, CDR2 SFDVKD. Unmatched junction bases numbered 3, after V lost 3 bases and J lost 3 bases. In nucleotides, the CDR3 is TGTGCCACCAGTGATCCAGGGACAGGGGGCTACGAGCAGTACTTC. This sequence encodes CATSDPGTGGYEQYF.

CDR3 nucleotide sequence: TGTGCCAGCAGCCCCCTCGGAGGGGGAGGGACTGAAGCTTTCTTT. It specifies CASSPLGGGGTEAFF. V gene TRBV3-1 (or the pseudogene TRBV3-2) combines with J gene TRBJ1-1, with D perhaps TRBD1 (6 bases). Germline CDR1 is LGHDT and CDR2 is YNNKEL (reference sequence). This CDR3 has 15 amino acids. Trimming took off 4 bases at V and 5 bases at J, with 17 bases between the two ends.

Here the CDR3 reads CASSLNLRDTEAFF. The CDR3 nucleotides read TGTGCCAGCAGCTTAAACCTGCGGGACACTGAAGCTTTCTTT. The V call is TRBV7-6, the J call TRBJ1-1; D is uncertain. Trimming cost V 2 bases and J 3 bases, with 10 bases left between them. The CDR3 length is 14 residues. Germline values: CDR1 SGHVS, CDR2 FNYEAQ. Complete variable domain (other parts from reference TRBV7-6 and TRBJ1-1): GAGVSQSPRYKVTKRGQDVALRCDPISGHVSLYWYRQALGQGPEFLTYFNYEAQQDKSGLPNDRFSAERPEGSISTLTIQRTEQRDSAMYRCASSLNLRDTEAFFGQGTRLTVV.

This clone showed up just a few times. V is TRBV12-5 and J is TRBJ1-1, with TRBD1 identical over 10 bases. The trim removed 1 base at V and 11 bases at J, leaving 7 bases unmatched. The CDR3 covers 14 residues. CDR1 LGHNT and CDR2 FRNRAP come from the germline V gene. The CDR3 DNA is TGTGCTAGTGGTTTGGACTGGACAGGGGGTGTTGCTTTCTTT. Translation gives CASGLDWTGGVAFF.

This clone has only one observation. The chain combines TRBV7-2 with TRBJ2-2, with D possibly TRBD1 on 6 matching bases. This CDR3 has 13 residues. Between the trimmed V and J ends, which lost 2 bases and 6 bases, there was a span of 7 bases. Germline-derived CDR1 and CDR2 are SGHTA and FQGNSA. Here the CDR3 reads CASSLTGPGELFF. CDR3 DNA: TGTGCCAGCAGCTTAACAGGGCCCGGGGAGCTGTTTTTT.

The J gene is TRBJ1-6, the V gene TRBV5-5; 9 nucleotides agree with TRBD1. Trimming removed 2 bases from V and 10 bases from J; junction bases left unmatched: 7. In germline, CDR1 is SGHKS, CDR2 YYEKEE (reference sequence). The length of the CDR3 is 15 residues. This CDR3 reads CASSLQGALRSPLHF. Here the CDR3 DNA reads TGTGCCAGCAGCTTACAGGGGGCCCTTCGGTCACCCCTCCACTTT.

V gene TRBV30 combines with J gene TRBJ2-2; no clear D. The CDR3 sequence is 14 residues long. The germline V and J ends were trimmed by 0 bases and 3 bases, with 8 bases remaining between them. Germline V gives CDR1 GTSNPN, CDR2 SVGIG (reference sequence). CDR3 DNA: TGTGCCTGGAGTGTTGCAGCGTACACCGGGGAGCTGTTTTTT. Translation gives CAWSVAAYTGELFF.

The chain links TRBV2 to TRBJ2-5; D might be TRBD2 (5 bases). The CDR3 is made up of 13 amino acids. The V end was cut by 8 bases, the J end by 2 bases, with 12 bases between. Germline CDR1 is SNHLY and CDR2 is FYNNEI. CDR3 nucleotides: TGTGCCAGCGGGAGACGGGGTCAAGAGACCCAGTACTTC. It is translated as CASGRRGQETQYF.

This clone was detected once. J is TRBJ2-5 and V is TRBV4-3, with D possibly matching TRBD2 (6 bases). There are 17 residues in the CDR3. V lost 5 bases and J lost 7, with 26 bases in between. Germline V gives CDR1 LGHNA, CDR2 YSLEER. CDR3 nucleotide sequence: TGCGCCAGCAGCTTACGTTCGGGCGGGGCAACAGCGGGGACCCAGTACTTC. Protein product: CASSLRSGGATAGTQYF.

The DNA for the CDR3 is TGTGCCAGCAGCCAAGGGCCGAAGGTAGCGGGAGTCAATGAGCAGTTCTTC. Protein product: CASSQGPKVAGVNEQFF. The V call is TRBV3-1 (or the pseudogene TRBV3-2), the J call TRBJ2-1, with 9 nucleotides matching TRBD2. With 1 base clipped from V and 6 bases from J, the junction kept 10 bases outside the gene matches. The CDR3 is 17 residues long. Germline V gene data show CDR1 as LGHDT and CDR2 as YNNKEL (reference sequence).

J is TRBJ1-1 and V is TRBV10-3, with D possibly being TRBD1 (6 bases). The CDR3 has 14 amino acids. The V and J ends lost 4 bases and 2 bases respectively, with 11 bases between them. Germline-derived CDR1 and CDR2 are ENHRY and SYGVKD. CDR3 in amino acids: CAISAQGTNTEAFF. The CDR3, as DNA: TGTGCCATCAGTGCCCAGGGGACAAACACTGAAGCTTTCTTT.

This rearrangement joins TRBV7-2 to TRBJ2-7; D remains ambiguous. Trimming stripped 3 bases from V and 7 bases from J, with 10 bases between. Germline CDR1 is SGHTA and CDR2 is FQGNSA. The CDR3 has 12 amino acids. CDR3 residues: CASSFPPLEQYF. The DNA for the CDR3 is TGTGCCAGCAGCTTCCCTCCGTTGGAGCAGTACTTC. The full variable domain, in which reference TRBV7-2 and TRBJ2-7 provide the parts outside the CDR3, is GAGVSQSPSNKVTEKGKDVELRCDPISGHTALYWYRQSLGQGLEFLIYFQGNSAPDKSGLPSDRFSAERTGGSVSTLTIQRTQQEDSAVYLCASSFPPLEQYFGPGTRLTVT.

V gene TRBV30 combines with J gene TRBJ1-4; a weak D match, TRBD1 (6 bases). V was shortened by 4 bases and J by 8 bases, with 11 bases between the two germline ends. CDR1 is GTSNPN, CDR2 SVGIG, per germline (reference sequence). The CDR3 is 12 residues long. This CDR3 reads CAWTGAFEKLFF. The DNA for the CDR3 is TGTGCCTGGACAGGGGCCTTCGAAAAACTGTTTTTT.

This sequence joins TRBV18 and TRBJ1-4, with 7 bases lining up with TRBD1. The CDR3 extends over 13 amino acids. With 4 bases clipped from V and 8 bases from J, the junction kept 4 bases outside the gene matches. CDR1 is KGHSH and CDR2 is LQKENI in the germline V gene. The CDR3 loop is CASSQGQREKLFF. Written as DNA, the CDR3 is TGTGCCAGCTCACAGGGACAGCGAGAAAAACTGTTTTTT.

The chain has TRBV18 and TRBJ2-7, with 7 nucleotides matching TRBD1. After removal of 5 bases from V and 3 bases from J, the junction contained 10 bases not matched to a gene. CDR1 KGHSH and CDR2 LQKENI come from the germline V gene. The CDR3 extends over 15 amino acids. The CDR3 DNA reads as TGTGCCAGCTCAGTCGACAGGGCCAACTTCTACGAGCAGTACTTC. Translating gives CASSVDRANFYEQYF.

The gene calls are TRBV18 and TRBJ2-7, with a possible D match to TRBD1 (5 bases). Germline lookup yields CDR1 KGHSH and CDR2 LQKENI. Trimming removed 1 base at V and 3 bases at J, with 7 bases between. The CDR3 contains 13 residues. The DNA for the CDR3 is TGTGCCAGCTCACCACGCACAGGCTACGAGCAGTACTTC. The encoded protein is CASSPRTGYEQYF. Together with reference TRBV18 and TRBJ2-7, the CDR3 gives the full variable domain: NAGVMQNPRHLVRRRGQEARLRCSPMKGHSHVYWYRQLPEEGLKFMVYLQKENIIDESGMPKERFSAEFPKEGPSILRIQQVVRGDSAAYFCASSPRTGYEQYFGPGTRLTVT.

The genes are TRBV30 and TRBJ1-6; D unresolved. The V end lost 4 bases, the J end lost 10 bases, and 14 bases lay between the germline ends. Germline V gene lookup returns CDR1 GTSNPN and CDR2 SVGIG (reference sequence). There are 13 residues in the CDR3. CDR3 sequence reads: CAWTPHPESPLHF. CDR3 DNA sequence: TGTGCCTGGACCCCGCATCCGGAGTCACCCCTCCACTTT.

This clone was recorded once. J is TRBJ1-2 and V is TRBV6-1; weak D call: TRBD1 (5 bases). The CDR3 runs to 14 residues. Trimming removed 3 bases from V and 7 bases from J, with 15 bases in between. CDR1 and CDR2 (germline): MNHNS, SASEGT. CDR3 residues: CASSDGLTGLGYTF. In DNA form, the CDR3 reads TGTGCCAGCAGTGACGGATTAACAGGTCTTGGCTACACCTTC.

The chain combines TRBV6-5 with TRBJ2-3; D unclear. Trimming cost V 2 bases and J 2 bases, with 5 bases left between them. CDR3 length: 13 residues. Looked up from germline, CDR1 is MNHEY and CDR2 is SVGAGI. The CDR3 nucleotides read TGTGCCAGCAGTTACGGGCCCACAGATACGCAGTATTTT. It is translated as CASSYGPTDTQYF.

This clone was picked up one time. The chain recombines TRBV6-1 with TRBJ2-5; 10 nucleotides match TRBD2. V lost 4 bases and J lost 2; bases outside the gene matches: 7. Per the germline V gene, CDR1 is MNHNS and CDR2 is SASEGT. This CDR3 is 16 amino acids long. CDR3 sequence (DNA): TGTGCCAGCAGTGGGTCGTTAGCGGGAGGACAAGAGACCCAGTACTTC. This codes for CASSGSLAGGQETQYF.

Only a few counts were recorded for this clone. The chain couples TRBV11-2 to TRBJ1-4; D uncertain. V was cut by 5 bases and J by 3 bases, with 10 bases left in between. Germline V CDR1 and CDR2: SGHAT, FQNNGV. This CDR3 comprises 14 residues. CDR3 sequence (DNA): TGTGCCAGCAGCGCGGGAAGGGCTAATGAAAAACTGTTTTTT. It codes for CASSAGRANEKLFF.

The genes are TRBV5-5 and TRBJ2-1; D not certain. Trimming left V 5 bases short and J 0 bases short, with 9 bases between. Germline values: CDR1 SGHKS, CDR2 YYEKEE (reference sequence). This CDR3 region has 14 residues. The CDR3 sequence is CASSRSSSYNEQFF. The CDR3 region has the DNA TGTGCCAGCAGTAGATCGAGCTCCTACAATGAGCAGTTCTTC. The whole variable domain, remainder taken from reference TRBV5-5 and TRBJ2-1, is DAGVTQSPTHLIKTRGQQVTLRCSPISGHKSVSWYQQVLGQGPQFIFQYYEKEERGRGNFPDRFSARQFPNYSSELNVNALLLGDSALYLCASSRSSSYNEQFFGPGTRLTVL.

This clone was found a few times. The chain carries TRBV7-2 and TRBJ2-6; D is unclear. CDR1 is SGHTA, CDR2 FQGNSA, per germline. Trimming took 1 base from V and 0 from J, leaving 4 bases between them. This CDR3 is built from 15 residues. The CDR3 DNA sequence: TGTGCCAGCAGCTTAGGTTACTCTGGGGCCAACGTCCTGACTTTC. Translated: CASSLGYSGANVLTF.

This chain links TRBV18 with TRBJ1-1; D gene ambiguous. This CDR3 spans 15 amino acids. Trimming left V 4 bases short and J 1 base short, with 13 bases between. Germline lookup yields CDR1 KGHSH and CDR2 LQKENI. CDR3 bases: TGTGCCAGCTCACTGCGGGGTTACGAGAACACTGAAGCTTTCTTT. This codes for CASSLRGYENTEAFF. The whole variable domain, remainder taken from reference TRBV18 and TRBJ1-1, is NAGVMQNPRHLVRRRGQEARLRCSPMKGHSHVYWYRQLPEEGLKFMVYLQKENIIDESGMPKERFSAEFPKEGPSILRIQQVVRGDSAAYFCASSLRGYENTEAFFGQGTRLTVV.

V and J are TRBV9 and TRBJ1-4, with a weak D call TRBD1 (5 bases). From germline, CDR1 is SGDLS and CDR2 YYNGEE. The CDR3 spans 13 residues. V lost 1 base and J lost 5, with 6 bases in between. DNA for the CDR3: TGTGCCAGCAGCGTATCAGGGAATGAAAAACTGTTTTTT. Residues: CASSVSGNEKLFF.

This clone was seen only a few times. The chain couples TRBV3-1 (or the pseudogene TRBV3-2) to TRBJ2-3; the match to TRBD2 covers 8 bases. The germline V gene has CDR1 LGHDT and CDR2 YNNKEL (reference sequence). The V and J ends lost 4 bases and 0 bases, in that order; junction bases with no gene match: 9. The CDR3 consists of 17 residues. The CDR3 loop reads CASSLRGLVRSTDTQYF. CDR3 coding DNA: TGTGCCAGCAGCCTCCGGGGACTAGTTCGGAGCACAGATACGCAGTATTTT.

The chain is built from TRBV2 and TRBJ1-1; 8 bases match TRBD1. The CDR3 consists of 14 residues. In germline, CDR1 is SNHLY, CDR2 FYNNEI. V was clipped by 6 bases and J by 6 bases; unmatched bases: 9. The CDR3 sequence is CASSGGRGRSEAFF. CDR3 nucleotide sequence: TGTGCCAGCAGCGGGGGCAGGGGGCGTTCTGAAGCTTTCTTT.

The CDR3: CASGTGVGYTF. For the CDR3, the DNA is TGTGCCAGCGGTACCGGTGTGGGCTACACCTTC. This chain joins TRBV9 and TRBJ1-2; unclear D gene. Germline values: CDR1 SGDLS, CDR2 YYNGEE. The CDR3 is made up of 11 amino acids. V gave up 7 bases and J gave up 8 bases, with 12 bases separating them.